This TCR beta chain was recorded in a study of T-cell reconstitution after alpha-beta-depleted transplantation in children. As concerns this clonotype: Its target is unknown.

For TCRbeta, the library was prepared with unique molecular identifiers. One entry per CDR3 protein results from TCRdb running MiXCR on the PCR reads. The top ten clones hold about 5% of a sample with some 830,000 distinct CDR3 sequences, 16% of them seen once. Study conclusions and caveats: Recipient T cells and thymic progenitors that survived were the source of the high TCRbeta diversity seen at day 60 in some patients. Two months or so post-transplant, alpha-beta T cells reportedly derived from several hundred expanded graft clones.

The germline CDR1 and CDR2 sequences are SGHAT and FQNNGV. V gave up 5 bases and J gave up 6 bases; unmatched junction bases: 8. This CDR3 region has 16 residues. This TCR came from a male patient aged 10-17 years who had a stem cell transplant for acute lymphoblastic leukemia, so the T cells may come from the graft donor. The rearrangement links TRBV11-2 to TRBJ2-1, with 12 nucleotides matching TRBD2. This specimen consisted of PBMCs, mostly from graft donor cells, obtained 360 days after TCRalphabeta/CD19-depleted stem cell transplant. The DNA for the CDR3 is TGTGCCAGCAGCACCGGGGGACTAGCGGGTGGCAATGAGCAGTTCTTC. Translating gives CASSTGGLAGGNEQFF.